These T cell receptor beta chains were read from a single sample in a study of vaccination and CD4 T cells after COVID-19. TCRdb itself ran the PCR reads through MiXCR, one entry per CDR3 protein. The sample comprises 4,000 to 5,000 distinct CDR3 sequences, 35% to 45% of which are singletons, and about 43% rests with the top ten. Their antigens remain unidentified. Material for sequencing was CD4+ T cells from blood, cultured in vitro. The receptors here all came from a human donor in good health. The CDR3 runs from the conserved cysteine through the conserved F or W. Each record gives: clone size, D gene, V gene, J gene, CDR3 protein, CDR3 DNA. The D gene is left open where the match is weak. Clone size is given for some rows only: seen once, a few or many times, or a class if the clone is expanded.

>-|TRBD1|TRBV19|TRBJ1-2
CASSIPTGTGRGYTF
TGTGCCAGTAGTATCCCAACCGGGACAGGGCGGGGCTACACCTTC
>-|-|TRBV27|TRBJ2-3
CASSLSTPTDTQYF
TGTGCCAGCAGTTTATCTACCCCCACAGATACGCAGTATTTT
>few|-|TRBV15|TRBJ2-5
CATSTDGRAGTQYF
TGTGCCACCAGCACGGACGGAAGGGCGGGGACCCAGTACTTC
>few|TRBD1|TRBV7-3|TRBJ2-7
CASSLSSWTGDEQYF
TGTGCCAGCAGCTTAAGTTCCTGGACAGGGGACGAGCAGTACTTC
>-|-|TRBV9|TRBJ2-5
CASSRNRLSQETQYF
TGTGCCAGCAGCAGAAACAGGTTAAGCCAAGAGACCCAGTACTTC
>few|TRBD1|TRBV20-1|TRBJ2-7
CSASSGTGHYEQYF
TGCAGTGCTAGCTCTGGGACAGGCCACTACGAGCAGTACTTC
>once|-|TRBV30|TRBJ1-5
CAWRGGASQPQHF
TGTGCCTGGAGGGGAGGGGCTAGTCAGCCCCAGCATTTT
>-|-|TRBV6-5|TRBJ2-7
CASSYSFPQVSYEQYF
TGTGCCAGCAGTTACTCATTCCCACAGGTCTCCTACGAGCAGTACTTC
>-|TRBD1|TRBV20-1|TRBJ1-2
CSAFGQGNSPYGYTF
TGCAGTGCTTTCGGACAGGGGAATAGTCCCTATGGCTACACCTTC
>once|-|TRBV21-1|TRBJ1-5
CASSKVQGNFPISQPQHF
TGTGCCAGCAGCAAAGTTCAGGGGAACTTTCCAATAAGTCAGCCCCAGCATTTT
>few|TRBD1|TRBV27|TRBJ1-1
CASSLGGQGVLTTEAFF
TGTGCCAGCAGTTTAGGGGGACAGGGCGTGTTGACCACTGAAGCTTTCTTT
>medium-sized|-|TRBV2|TRBJ1-2
CASSEKGYGYTF
TGTGCCAGCAGTGAAAAGGGGTATGGCTACACCTTC
>-|-|TRBV10-3|TRBJ1-1
CAITSGGSEAFF
TGTGCCATCACCTCCGGTGGGTCTGAAGCTTTCTTT
>few|TRBD2|TRBV3-1|TRBJ2-5
CASSLTPGGETQYF
TGTGCCAGCAGCCTAACCCCGGGAGGGGAGACCCAGTACTTC
>-|-|TRBV7-3|TRBJ2-6
CASSLNHGANVLTF
TGTGCCAGCAGCTTAAACCATGGGGCCAACGTCCTGACTTTC
>few|-|TRBV7-9|TRBJ2-7
CASSLGGVPVLEQYF
TGTGCCAGCAGCTTAGGAGGGGTCCCAGTCCTCGAGCAGTACTTC
>-|-|TRBV12-3/TRBV12-4|TRBJ1-2
CASRAGDGYTF
TGTGCCAGCAGGGCAGGGGATGGCTACACCTTC
>-|-|TRBV2|TRBJ2-1
CASSTGRATGNEQFF
TGTGCCAGCAGTACGGGACGGGCGACTGGCAATGAGCAGTTCTTC
>-|-|TRBV20-1|TRBJ2-3
CSAPLGLWVDTQYF
TGCAGTGCTCCCTTGGGTCTCTGGGTGGATACGCAGTATTTT
>-|-|TRBV6-1|TRBJ1-1
CASSGPMVENTEAFF
TGTGCCAGCAGTGGCCCGATGGTAGAGAACACTGAAGCTTTCTTT
>few|TRBD1|TRBV7-2|TRBJ1-2
CASSLDRGRDYGYTF
TGTGCCAGCAGCTTGGACAGGGGACGGGACTATGGCTACACCTTC
>-|-|TRBV12-3/TRBV12-4|TRBJ1-5
CASSLAPNLEQPQHF
TGTGCCAGCAGTTTAGCGCCCAACCTAGAGCAGCCCCAGCATTTT
>few|-|TRBV27|TRBJ1-6
CASRQGRQTPSPLHF
TGTGCCAGCAGACAAGGGAGGCAGACCCCTTCACCCCTCCACTTT
>-|-|TRBV9|TRBJ1-2
CASSERLTYTF
TGTGCCAGCAGCGAAAGGTTGACCTACACCTTC
>-|-|TRBV20-1|TRBJ2-6
CSARVTGAGANVLTF
TGCAGTGCTAGGGTTACAGGTGCTGGGGCCAACGTCCTGACTTTC
>-|TRBD1|TRBV18|TRBJ1-1
CASSPGQGLNLPTEAFF
TGTGCCAGCTCCCCAGGACAGGGGCTCAATCTCCCCACTGAAGCTTTCTTT
>once|-|TRBV7-3|TRBJ2-7
CASSLMLGPYEQYF
TGTGCCAGCAGCTTAATGCTAGGACCCTACGAGCAGTACTTC
>few|TRBD1|TRBV12-3/TRBV12-4|TRBJ1-5
CASTYRDSSQPQHF
TGTGCCAGCACCTATAGGGACAGTTCTCAGCCCCAGCATTTT